This TCR beta chain was sequenced for a study of identical twins. In the case of this clonotype: The antigen is undetermined.

The germline V gene encodes CDR1 LGHNA and CDR2 YSLEER. CDR3 length equals 15 residues. V was clipped by 0 bases and J by 9 bases, with 15 bases between them. Study outcomes and limitations: In zero-insertion analyses, partial confounding could arise from invariant MAIT and iNKT cells. In beta out-of-frame sequences, the excess sharing between twins was weaker.

TCRdb used MiXCR to reprocess the 5' RACE reads, holding one entry per CDR3 protein. This table has some 730,000 distinct CDR3 sequences, about 18% appearing once. The same sample was also studied in work on T cells expressing NK-cell markers. That report adds: It was sorted CD3+CD56+NKG2C+, CD3+CD56+NKG2C- and CD3+CD56-NKG2C+ T cells that supplied the TCR beta repertoires. Sorting of alpha-beta TCR T cells alone was achieved in several experiments with an anti-gamma-delta TCR antibody.

Sequenced: PBMCs. The TCR originated in a woman aged 18 to 35 in good health. The chain is built from TRBV4-3 and TRBJ2-1; TRBD2 might be the D (6 bases). The CDR3 coding sequence is TGCGCCAGCAGCCAAGACCAGACTAGTCGGGTTGAGCAGTTCTTC. Protein sequence: CASSQDQTSRVEQFF.